These T cell receptor beta chains were read from a single sample in a study of blood T cell repertoires in COVID-19. Measured with immunoSEQ multiplex PCR; TCRdb has only the in-frame clones, and not every one. The repertoire holds about 280,000 clones, with 86% as singletons. Sequenced: peripheral blood. Source of these receptors: a woman aged 70-85 years with COVID-19, enrolled during active disease. CDR3s include the opening cysteine and the closing phenylalanine or tryptophan.

CDR3: CASSQGQGAPANEKLFF; V: TRBV4-3; J: TRBJ1-4
CDR3: CASSSSWGSGTDTQYF; V: TRBV7-3; J: TRBJ2-3
CDR3: CASSGALSYEQYF; V: TRBV5-4; J: TRBJ2-7
CDR3: CASSRTLGSGANVLTF; V: TRBV4-1; J: TRBJ2-6
CDR3: CASSKGPPQGSYEQYF; V: TRBV21-1; J: TRBJ2-7
CDR3: CASSAGGAQETQYF; V: TRBV5-1; J: TRBJ2-5
CDR3: CASTAGGPGELFF; V: TRBV5-1; J: TRBJ2-2
CDR3: CATSDFNLGVGYTF; V: TRBV24-1; J: TRBJ1-2
CDR3: CASRWGQGDTGELFF; V: TRBV6-5; J: TRBJ2-2
CDR3: CATSDLGGTGGSGNEQFF; V: TRBV24-1; J: TRBJ2-1
CDR3: CASSLGLAFYNEQFF; V: TRBV5-1; J: TRBJ2-1
CDR3: CASSLRSSGPEGETQYF; V: TRBV11-2; J: TRBJ2-5
CDR3: CASSFVTGDYQETQYF; V: TRBV11-2; J: TRBJ2-5
CDR3: CASSYSSGVAGTQYF; V: TRBV6-9; J: TRBJ2-5
CDR3: CASSAGLNSPLHF; V: TRBV2; J: TRBJ1-6
CDR3: CATTPRSPGVRDEQYF; V: TRBV6-6; J: TRBJ2-7
CDR3: CASSRTSGGTLYEQYF; V: TRBV5-4; J: TRBJ2-7
CDR3: CASSPKGDLYTEAFF; V: TRBV27; J: TRBJ1-1
CDR3: CASSEGLAGQYEQYF; V: TRBV9; J: TRBJ2-7
CDR3: CASSLSQQTGVNTEAFF; V: TRBV27; J: TRBJ1-1
CDR3: CASNDIWDSPLHF; V: TRBV21-1; J: TRBJ1-6
CDR3: CASSHTLTGNYGYTF; V: TRBV5-4; J: TRBJ1-2
CDR3: CASSVGGIQETQYF; V: TRBV9; J: TRBJ2-5
CDR3: CASSIGPNTEAFF; V: TRBV19; J: TRBJ1-1
CDR3: CASSSQRGGPREQYF; V: TRBV7-2; J: TRBJ2-7
CDR3: CASSSGGPDTQYF; V: TRBV2; J: TRBJ2-3
CDR3: CAISRTGDDTQYF; V: TRBV10-3; J: TRBJ2-3
CDR3: CASSQDRSLAGGGSYEQYF; V: TRBV14; J: TRBJ2-7
CDR3: CASKRGSSTVNTEAFF; V: TRBV27; J: TRBJ1-1
CDR3: CATSPGYEQFF; V: TRBV24-1; J: TRBJ2-1
CDR3: CASSPFTGTGIAFF; V: TRBV27; J: TRBJ1-1
CDR3: CASSRIAGGYNEQFF; V: TRBV5-1; J: TRBJ2-1
CDR3: CATIRQGAGTGELFF; V: TRBV6-5; J: TRBJ2-2
CDR3: CASSEPQAGGNTIYF; V: TRBV2; J: TRBJ1-3
CDR3: CASTKTGYYGYTF; V: TRBV28; J: TRBJ1-2
CDR3: CASSLDQGTYEQYF; V: TRBV7-9; J: TRBJ2-7
CDR3: CASSLGHITDTQYF; V: TRBV7-2; J: TRBJ2-3
CDR3: CATQGWSIQYF; V: TRBV2; J: TRBJ2-4
CDR3: CASSSLAGGYNEQFF; V: TRBV27; J: TRBJ2-1
CDR3: CATYRGSSYNEQFF; V: TRBV19; J: TRBJ2-1
CDR3: CASSPTPGLDYEQYF; V: TRBV9; J: TRBJ2-7
CDR3: CASSHRDTTYEQYF; V: TRBV11-2; J: TRBJ2-7
CDR3: CASSPNREGGRETQYF; V: TRBV7-8; J: TRBJ2-5